The 15 T cell receptor beta chains presented below share a single source sample, sequenced in a study of blood T cell repertoires in COVID-19. This table comes from immunoSEQ multiplex PCR, and its TCRdb copy is limited to in-frame clones, with some not included. The data contain hundreds of thousands of clones, more than 65% of them singletons. The sample taken for sequencing was peripheral blood. The receptors come from a woman aged 40 to 50 with active or convalescent COVID-19.

V is TRBV12-3 or TRBV12-4 and J is TRBJ2-5; D call uncertain. Trimming stripped 2 bases from V and 7 bases from J, with 5 bases between. CDR3 size: 11 residues. The DNA for the CDR3 is TGTGCCAGCAGTTTATATCCGACCCAGTACTTC. It encodes CASSLYPTQYF.

For the CDR3, the DNA is TGTGCCAGCACCCCGGGGGAGCCGAACTACGAGCAGTACGTC. Translating it yields CASTPGEPNYEQYV. This chain uses TRBV27 with TRBJ2-7, with a weak D call TRBD2 (6 bases). V shed 7 bases and J shed 3 bases, with 16 bases lying between them. Germline assignment: CDR1 MNHEY and CDR2 SMNVEV (reference sequence). The CDR3 extends over 14 amino acids.

The chain combines TRBV28 with TRBJ1-1; maybe TRBD1 (6 bases). The ends were cut back, 6 bases at V and 1 base at J, with 9 bases in the middle. The CDR3 runs 13 residues. Germline V CDR1 and CDR2: MDHEN, SYDVKM. The chain's CDR3 is CASSAGANTEAFF. CDR3 coding DNA: TGTGCCAGCAGCGCAGGGGCGAACACTGAAGCTTTCTTT.

Only a few counts were recorded for this clone. The chain recombines TRBV27 with TRBJ1-5, with D maybe TRBD1 (5 bases). This CDR3 spans 12 amino acids. V was shortened by 5 bases and J by 6 bases, with 8 bases between the two germline ends. The germline V gene has CDR1 MNHEY and CDR2 SMNVEV (reference sequence). CDR3 residues: CASSGGGQPQHF. For the CDR3, the DNA is TGTGCCAGCAGTGGGGGGGGTCAGCCCCAGCATTTT.

This clone came up a few times. The chain combines TRBV4-2 with TRBJ1-5; D not certain. Deletions cut 4 bases from V and 7 bases from J, with 11 bases between. CDR1 LGHNA and CDR2 YNFKEQ come from the germline V gene. CDR3 length: 13 residues. DNA for the CDR3: TGTGCCAGCAGCCTCAACTTTCACCAGCCCCAGCATTTT. It specifies CASSLNFHQPQHF.

The chain employs TRBV5-4 and TRBJ2-7; 7 bases line up with TRBD1. The CDR3 length is 15 residues. V shed 5 bases, J shed 4 bases, and the junction held 12 bases outside the gene matches. Per the germline V gene, CDR1 is SGHNT and CDR2 is YYREEE (reference sequence). CDR3 nucleotides: TGTGCCAGCAGAACCGTTGGACAGGCAGTTTACGAGCAGTACTTC. Translated: CASRTVGQAVYEQYF.

The genes are TRBV6-2 or TRBV6-3 and TRBJ1-3; D ambiguous. The CDR3 covers 16 residues. Germline V gene data show CDR1 as MNHEY and CDR2 as SVGEGT. V gave up 4 bases and J gave up 0 bases, with 13 bases separating them. CDR3 nucleotides: TGTGCCAGCAGTTTGCGGGGTTCCTTCTCTGGAAACACCATATATTTT. Translated, it gives CASSLRGSFSGNTIYF.

This clone has more than one count but fewer than ten. The chain joins TRBV7-9 to TRBJ1-4; D uncertain. The CDR3 spans 14 residues. V was cut by 5 bases and J by 7 bases, with 14 bases left in between. Germline V gene lookup returns CDR1 SEHNR and CDR2 FQNEAQ (reference sequence). The CDR3 bases are TGTGCCAGCAGCCTGAATAAAGCGACTGAAAAACTGTTTTTT. Translated, it gives CASSLNKATEKLFF.

The chain uses TRBV12-3 or TRBV12-4 and TRBJ1-3; D might be TRBD1 (6 bases). The CDR3 contains 13 residues. V dropped 7 bases and J dropped 4 bases, with 11 bases sitting between them. CDR3 amino acids: CASTIGQGNTIYF. The CDR3 DNA reads as TGTGCCAGCACCATCGGACAGGGAAACACCATATATTTT.

V is TRBV5-4 and J is TRBJ1-4, with D hard to call. The germline V gene has CDR1 SGHNT and CDR2 YYREEE (reference sequence). The CDR3 covers 14 residues. V was clipped by 4 bases and J by 7 bases, with 14 bases between them. CDR3 residues: CASSPGLAAEKLFF. The DNA of the CDR3 is TGTGCCAGCAGCCCTGGACTTGCTGCTGAAAAACTGTTTTTT.

As regards this clone: The junction does not match germline at one end; this may be a read error. The chain uses TRBV6-5 and TRBJ2-1, with TRBD2 matching 12 bases. Germline CDR1 and CDR2: MNHEY and SVGAGI. The CDR3 has 15 amino acids. This chain's CDR3 is CASRSSGGAYDEQFF. The CDR3 DNA reads as TGTGCCAGCAGATCTAGCGGGGGGGCCTACGATGAGCAGTTCTTC.

This clone was observed once. The chain has TRBV14 and TRBJ2-7; 7 bases line up with TRBD1. Germline CDR1 is SGHDN and CDR2 is FVKESK. This CDR3 contains 16 residues. The CDR3: CASSENWTGFYERRRV. Here the CDR3 DNA reads TGTGCCAGCAGCGAGAATTGGACAGGCTTCTACGAAAGGCGACGAGTC.

The chain links TRBV5-4 to TRBJ2-2; D perhaps matches TRBD2 (5 bases). CDR1 is SGHNT and CDR2 is YYREEE in the germline V gene (reference sequence). CDR3 size: 14 residues. V gave up 4 bases and J gave up 5 bases, with 12 bases separating them. The DNA for the CDR3 is TGTGCCAGCAGCCTGCCTAGAGGGACCGGGGAGCTGTTTTTT. Its protein product is CASSLPRGTGELFF.

The gene calls are TRBV18 and TRBJ2-3, with 7 bases identical to TRBD1. In germline, CDR1 is KGHSH, CDR2 LQKENI. V lost 6 bases, J lost 3 bases, and 6 bases stayed unmatched. The CDR3 is 14 amino acids. CDR3 coding DNA: TGTGCCAGCTCCGACAGGGTCGGTACAGATACGCAGTATTTT. Translation gives CASSDRVGTDTQYF.

The V call is TRBV5-6, the J call TRBJ1-4; 10 bases map to TRBD1. The germline V gene encodes CDR1 SGHDT and CDR2 YYEEEE. V lost 7 bases, J lost 8 bases, and 8 bases stayed unmatched. The CDR3 is 14 amino acids. The CDR3 here is CASYSTGGIEKLFF. The CDR3 nucleotides read TGTGCCAGCTACTCGACAGGGGGCATCGAAAAACTGTTTTTT. Full variable domain (rest looked up from reference TRBV5-6 and TRBJ1-4): DAGVTQSPTHLIKTRGQQVTLRCSPKSGHDTVSWYQQALGQGPQFIFQYYEEEERQRGNFPDRFSGHQFPNYSSELNVNALLLGDSALYLCASYSTGGIEKLFFGSGTQLSVL.